This entry features one T cell receptor beta chain sequence. Regarding time point: pre-treatment baseline. No patient had earlier systemic cancer treatment, concurrent immunosuppressants, or another active cancer. Clones were sequenced by immunoSEQ multiplex PCR, and TCRdb holds only the in-frame ones, with some missing. Among some 13,000 clones listed, around 92% were seen once. The data originate from a study of blood T cell dynamics during melanoma immunotherapy. Specimen: effector memory CD8+ T cells from blood, collected from a patient treated with checkpoint blockade. This receptor was obtained from a human donor with melanoma.

CDR3 sequence (DNA): TGTGCCAGCAGCCTGGGACTAGCGGGAGTCGGCCACGAGCAGTACTTC. This sequence encodes CASSLGLAGVGHEQYF. The chain employs TRBV27 and TRBJ2-7; 14 nucleotides match TRBD2. Trimming at V came to 6 bases and at J to 5 bases, leaving 9 bases not matched to a gene. CDR3 length equals 16 residues. Looked up from germline, CDR1 is MNHEY and CDR2 is SMNVEV (reference sequence).